Listed here are 10 T cell receptor beta chains from one sample, sequenced in a study of shared clonotypes between healthy human individuals. Sequenced by immunoSEQ multiplex PCR; TCRdb stores in-frame clones only, minus some. The sample has 700,000 or so clones, roughly 78% seen once. Specimen: memory CD4+ T cells sorted from blood. As to subset: CD45RA-negative fraction. The receptor set was obtained from a woman between 25 and 40 years old in good health.

The rearrangement links TRBV5-8 to TRBJ2-2; 7 nucleotides align to TRBD2. V shed 3 bases and J 4 bases; nucleotides not matched to a gene: 6. Germline CDR1 SGHTS, CDR2 YDEGEE. This CDR3 has 15 residues. The CDR3 loop reads CASSYGGRITGELFF. The CDR3 DNA sequence: TGTGCCAGCAGCTATGGCGGGAGAATCACCGGGGAGCTGTTTTTT.

The chain's CDR3 is CASSVANEQFF. CDR3 in DNA: TGTGCCAGCAGTGTAGCGAATGAGCAGTTCTTC. The chain is built from TRBV2 and TRBJ2-1; maybe TRBD2 (5 bases). Trimming left V 4 bases short and J 7 bases short, with 5 bases between. Germline V lookup: CDR1 SNHLY, CDR2 FYNNEI. The CDR3 is 11 amino acids.

Only a few counts were recorded for this clone. The chain joins TRBV30 to TRBJ1-3, with TRBD1 identical over 10 bases. This CDR3 has 15 amino acids. The V segment lost 3 bases and the J segment 6 bases; nucleotides outside the gene matches: 8. CDR1 is GTSNPN and CDR2 is SVGIG in the germline V gene (reference sequence). Here the CDR3 DNA reads TGTGCCTGGAGGACGGGACAGGGGATTCAAAACACCATATATTTT. It yields the protein CAWRTGQGIQNTIYF. Based on the CDR3 plus reference TRBV30 and TRBJ1-3, the full variable domain is SQTIHQWPATLVQPVGSPLSLECTVEGTSNPNLYWYRQAAGRGLQLLFYSVGIGQISSEVPQNLSASRPQDRQFILSSKKLLLSDSGFYLCAWRTGQGIQNTIYFGEGSWLTVV.

The J gene is TRBJ1-5, the V gene TRBV28; TRBD1 matches at 7 bases. The germline V gene encodes CDR1 MDHEN and CDR2 SYDVKM. The CDR3 spans 16 residues. V dropped 5 bases and J dropped 0; count of bases not matched to a gene: 7. Written as DNA, the CDR3 is TGTGCCAGCAGTCCAGGGACAGACTATAGCAATCAGCCCCAGCATTTT. Translated, it gives CASSPGTDYSNQPQHF.

V usage is TRBV5-1 and J usage is TRBJ2-7, with TRBD2 identical over 13 bases. V lost 4 bases, J lost 4 bases, and 5 bases stayed unmatched. Germline V lookup: CDR1 SGHRS, CDR2 YFSETQ. There are 15 residues in the CDR3. The CDR3 loop is CASSKTSGRAYEQYF. The CDR3, as DNA: TGCGCCAGCAGCAAAACTAGCGGGAGGGCTTACGAGCAGTACTTC.

The rearrangement uses TRBV14 and TRBJ1-2, with TRBD1 as a possible D gene (5 bases). Germline CDR1 and CDR2: SGHDN and FVKESK. The CDR3 runs to 15 residues. Trimming removed 1 base at V and 6 bases at J, with 15 bases between. The CDR3, as DNA: TGTGCCAGCAGCCAAGTTAGGGGCCCACCGAATGGCTACACCTTC. This encodes CASSQVRGPPNGYTF. The variable domain in full, completed from reference TRBV14 and TRBJ1-2, reads EAGVTQFPSHSVIEKGQTVTLRCDPISGHDNLYWYRRVMGKEIKFLLHFVKESKQDESGMPNNRFLAERTGGTYSTLKVQPAELEDSGVYFCASSQVRGPPNGYTFGSGTRLTVV.

This chain links TRBV28 with TRBJ2-1, with D hard to call. This CDR3 is built from 16 residues. The V gene's germline CDR1 is MDHEN and CDR2 SYDVKM. Trimming stripped 7 bases from V and 7 bases from J, with 23 bases between. CDR3 region: CASNPLRPLFGNEQFF. The CDR3 nucleotides read TGTGCCAGCAACCCCCTGCGGCCCTTATTCGGGAATGAGCAGTTCTTC.

This chain uses TRBV6-4 with TRBJ1-5, with D hard to call. The germline V and J ends were trimmed by 4 bases and 3 bases, with 7 bases remaining between them. This CDR3 is built from 13 residues. Germline values: CDR1 MRHNA, CDR2 SNTAGT. CDR3 nucleotides: TGTGCCAGCAGTGTACAGCCCAATCAGCCCCAGCATTTT. Its protein is CASSVQPNQPQHF.

The chain joins TRBV7-3 to TRBJ2-2; D possibly uses TRBD1 or TRBD2 (5 bases each). Per the germline V gene, CDR1 is SGHTA and CDR2 is FQGTGA. The V gene lost 6 bases and the J gene lost 5 bases, with 19 bases spanning the gap. The CDR3 extends over 16 amino acids. CDR3 in amino acids: CASRPPGTEETGELFF. In DNA form, the CDR3 reads TGTGCCAGCAGGCCGCCGGGGACGGAAGAGACCGGGGAGCTGTTTTTT.

This rearrangement joins TRBV6-4 to TRBJ1-3; perhaps TRBD1 as D (5 bases). Germline lookup yields CDR1 MRHNA and CDR2 SNTAGT. The CDR3 runs 13 residues. V was pared by 3 bases and J by 2 bases, with 5 bases between. This CDR3 is CASSEGPGNTIYF. The CDR3 DNA follows: TGTGCCAGCAGTGAGGGACCTGGAAACACCATATATTTT.